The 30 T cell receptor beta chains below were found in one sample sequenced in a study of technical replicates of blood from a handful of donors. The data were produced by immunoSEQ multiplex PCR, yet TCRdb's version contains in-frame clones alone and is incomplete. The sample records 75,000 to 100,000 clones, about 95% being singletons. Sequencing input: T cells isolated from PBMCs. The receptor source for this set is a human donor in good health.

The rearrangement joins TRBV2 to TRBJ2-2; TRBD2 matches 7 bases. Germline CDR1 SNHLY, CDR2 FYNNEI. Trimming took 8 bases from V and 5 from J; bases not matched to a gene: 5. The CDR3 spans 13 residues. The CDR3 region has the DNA TGTGCCAGCTGGCAGGGAGGGACCGGGGAGCTGTTTTTT. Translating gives CASWQGGTGELFF.

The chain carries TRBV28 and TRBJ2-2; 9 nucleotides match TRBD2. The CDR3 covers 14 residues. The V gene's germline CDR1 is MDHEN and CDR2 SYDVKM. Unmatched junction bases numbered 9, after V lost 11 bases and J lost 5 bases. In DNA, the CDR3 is TGTGCCGGGAGCGGGAGGATAGCAACCGGGGAGCTGTTTTTT. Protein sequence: CAGSGRIATGELFF.

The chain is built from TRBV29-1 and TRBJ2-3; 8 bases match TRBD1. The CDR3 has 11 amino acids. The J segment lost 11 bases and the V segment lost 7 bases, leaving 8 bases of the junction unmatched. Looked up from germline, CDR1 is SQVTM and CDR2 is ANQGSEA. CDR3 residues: CSAPRTGMQYF. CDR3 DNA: TGCAGCGCCCCTAGGACAGGGATGCAGTATTTT.

The CDR3 protein is CSVLVFGEKLFF. The CDR3 coding sequence is TGCAGCGTTCTAGTGTTTGGTGAAAAACTGTTTTTT. The V gene is TRBV29-1, the J gene TRBJ1-4; D gene unclear. The CDR3 loop spans 12 amino acids. Deletions cut 5 bases from V and 7 bases from J, with 11 bases between. In germline, CDR1 is SQVTM, CDR2 ANQGSEA.

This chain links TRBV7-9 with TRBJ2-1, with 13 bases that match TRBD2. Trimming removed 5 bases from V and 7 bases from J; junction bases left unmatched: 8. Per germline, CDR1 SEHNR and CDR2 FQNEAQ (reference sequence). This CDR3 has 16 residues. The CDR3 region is CASSLRTSGSGNEQFF. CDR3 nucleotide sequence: TGTGCCAGCAGCCTAAGGACTAGCGGGAGTGGGAATGAGCAGTTCTTC.

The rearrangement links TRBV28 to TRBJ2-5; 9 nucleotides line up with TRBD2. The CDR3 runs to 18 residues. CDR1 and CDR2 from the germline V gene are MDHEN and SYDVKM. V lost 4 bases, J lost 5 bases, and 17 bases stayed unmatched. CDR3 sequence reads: CASSYYHLDSGSSETQYF. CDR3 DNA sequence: TGTGCCAGCAGTTACTACCATCTAGATAGCGGGAGTTCCGAGACCCAGTACTTC.

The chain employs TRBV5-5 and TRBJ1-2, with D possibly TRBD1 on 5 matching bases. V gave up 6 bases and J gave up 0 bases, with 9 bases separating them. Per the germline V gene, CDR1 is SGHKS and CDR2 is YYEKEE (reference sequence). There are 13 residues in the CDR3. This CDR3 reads CASTETANYGYTF. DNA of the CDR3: TGTGCCAGCACCGAGACAGCTAACTATGGCTACACCTTC.

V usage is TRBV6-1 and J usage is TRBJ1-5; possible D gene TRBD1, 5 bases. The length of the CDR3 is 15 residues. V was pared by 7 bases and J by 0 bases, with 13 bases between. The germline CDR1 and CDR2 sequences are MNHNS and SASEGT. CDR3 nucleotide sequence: TGTGCCAGCACCTTTGGACATTATAGCAATCAGCCCCAGCATTTT. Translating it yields CASTFGHYSNQPQHF.

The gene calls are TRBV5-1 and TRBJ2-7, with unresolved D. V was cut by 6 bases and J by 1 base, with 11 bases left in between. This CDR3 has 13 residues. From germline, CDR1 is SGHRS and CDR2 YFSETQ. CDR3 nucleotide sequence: TGCGCCAGCAAGGAGAGCGCGTCCTACGAGCAGTACTTC. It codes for CASKESASYEQYF.

Written as DNA, the CDR3 is TGTGCCACCAGCTCTACCCCCGGGGGAATTGGCGCAGATACGCAGTATTTT. This codes for CATSSTPGGIGADTQYF. This chain connects TRBV15 to TRBJ2-3, with D perhaps TRBD2 (6 bases). The CDR3 totals 17 residues. V was shortened by 5 bases and J by 4 bases, with 22 bases between the two germline ends. The V gene's germline CDR1 is LNHNV and CDR2 YYDKDF (reference sequence).

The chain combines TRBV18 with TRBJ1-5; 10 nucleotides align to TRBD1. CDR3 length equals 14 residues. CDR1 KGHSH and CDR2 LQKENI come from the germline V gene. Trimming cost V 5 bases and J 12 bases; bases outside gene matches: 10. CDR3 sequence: CASSSPDRGLIQHF. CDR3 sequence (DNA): TGTGCCAGCTCATCTCCCGACAGGGGGCTGATCCAGCATTTT.

DNA of the CDR3: TGTGCCAGCGGACAGGGTCAAAGTGATGGCTACACCTTC. Its translation: CASGQGQSDGYTF. This chain links TRBV6-5 with TRBJ1-2; TRBD1 matches at 8 bases. V shed 8 bases and J 6 bases; nucleotides not matched to a gene: 8. Germline loops: CDR1 MNHEY, CDR2 SVGAGI. This CDR3 is 13 amino acids long.

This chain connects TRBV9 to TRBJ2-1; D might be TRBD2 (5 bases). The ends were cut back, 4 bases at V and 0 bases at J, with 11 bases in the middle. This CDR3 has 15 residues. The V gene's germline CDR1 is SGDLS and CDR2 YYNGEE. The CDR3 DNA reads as TGTGCCAGCAGCCCGACGGGGAGCTCCTACAATGAGCAGTTCTTC. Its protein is CASSPTGSSYNEQFF.

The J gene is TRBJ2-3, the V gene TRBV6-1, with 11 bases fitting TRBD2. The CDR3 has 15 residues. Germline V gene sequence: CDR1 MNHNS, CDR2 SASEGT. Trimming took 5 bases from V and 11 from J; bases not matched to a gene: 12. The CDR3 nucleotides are TGTGCCAGCAGTCCGACTAGCGGGGACCCCACGGGGCAGTATTTT. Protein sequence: CASSPTSGDPTGQYF.

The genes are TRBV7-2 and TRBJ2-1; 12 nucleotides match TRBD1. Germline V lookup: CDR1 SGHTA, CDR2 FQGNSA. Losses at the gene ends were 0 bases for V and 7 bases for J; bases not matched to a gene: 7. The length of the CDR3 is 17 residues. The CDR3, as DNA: TGTGCCAGCAGCTTAGCCCGTTGGGACAGGGGGCAGAATGAGCAGTTCTTC. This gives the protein CASSLARWDRGQNEQFF.

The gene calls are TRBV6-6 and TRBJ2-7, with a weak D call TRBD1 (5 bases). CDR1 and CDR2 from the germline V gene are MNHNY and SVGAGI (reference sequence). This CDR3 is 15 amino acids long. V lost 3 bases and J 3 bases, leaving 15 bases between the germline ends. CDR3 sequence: CASSYRGATGYEQYF. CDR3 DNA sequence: TGTGCCAGCAGTTATCGTGGGGCAACGGGCTACGAGCAGTACTTC.

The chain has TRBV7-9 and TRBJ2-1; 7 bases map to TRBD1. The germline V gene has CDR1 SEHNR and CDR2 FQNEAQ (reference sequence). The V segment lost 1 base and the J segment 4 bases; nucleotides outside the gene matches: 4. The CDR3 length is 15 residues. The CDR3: CASSLEGGWYNEQFF. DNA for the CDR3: TGTGCCAGCAGCTTAGAAGGGGGCTGGTACAATGAGCAGTTCTTC. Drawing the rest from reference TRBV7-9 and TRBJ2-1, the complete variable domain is DTGVSQNPRHKITKRGQNVTFRCDPISEHNRLYWYRQTLGQGPEFLTYFQNEAQLEKSRLLSDRFSAERPKGSFSTLEIQRTEQGDSAMYLCASSLEGGWYNEQFFGPGTRLTVL.

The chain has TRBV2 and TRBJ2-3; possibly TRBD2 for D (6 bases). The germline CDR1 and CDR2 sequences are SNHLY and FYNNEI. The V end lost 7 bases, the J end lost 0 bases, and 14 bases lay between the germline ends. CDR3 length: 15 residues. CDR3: CASIYGLLSTDTQYF. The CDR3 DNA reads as TGTGCCAGCATATACGGACTACTAAGCACAGATACGCAGTATTTT.

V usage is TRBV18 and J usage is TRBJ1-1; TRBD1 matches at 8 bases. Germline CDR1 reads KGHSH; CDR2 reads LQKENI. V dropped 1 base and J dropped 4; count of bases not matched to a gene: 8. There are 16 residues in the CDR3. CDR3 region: CASSPQSGGISTEAFF. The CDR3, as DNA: TGTGCCAGCTCACCACAATCAGGGGGCATTAGCACTGAAGCTTTCTTT. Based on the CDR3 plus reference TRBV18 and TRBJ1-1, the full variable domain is NAGVMQNPRHLVRRRGQEARLRCSPMKGHSHVYWYRQLPEEGLKFMVYLQKENIIDESGMPKERFSAEFPKEGPSILRIQQVVRGDSAAYFCASSPQSGGISTEAFFGQGTRLTVV.

This CDR3 reads CASSLVTVGTSGNEQFF. CDR3 DNA sequence: TGTGCCAGCAGCTTAGTTACCGTGGGGACTAGCGGTAATGAGCAGTTCTTC. The genes are TRBV7-2 and TRBJ2-1; 11 bases are a match to TRBD2. Germline V gene lookup returns CDR1 SGHTA and CDR2 FQGNSA. V shed 1 base and J 7 bases; nucleotides not matched to a gene: 9. The CDR3 is made up of 17 amino acids.

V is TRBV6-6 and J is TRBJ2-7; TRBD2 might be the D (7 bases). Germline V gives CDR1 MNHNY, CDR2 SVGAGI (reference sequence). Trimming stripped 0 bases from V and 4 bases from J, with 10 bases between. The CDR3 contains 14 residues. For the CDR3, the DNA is TGTGCCAGCAGTTACTCAGGGGGGGGGTACGAGCAGTACTTC. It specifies CASSYSGGGYEQYF.

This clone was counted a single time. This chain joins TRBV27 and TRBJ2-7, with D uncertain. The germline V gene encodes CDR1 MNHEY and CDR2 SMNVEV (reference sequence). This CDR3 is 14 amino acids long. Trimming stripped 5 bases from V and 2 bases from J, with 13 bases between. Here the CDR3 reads CASSLQTATYEQYF. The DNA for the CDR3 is TGTGCCAGCAGTCTCCAGACTGCGACCTACGAGCAGTACTTC.

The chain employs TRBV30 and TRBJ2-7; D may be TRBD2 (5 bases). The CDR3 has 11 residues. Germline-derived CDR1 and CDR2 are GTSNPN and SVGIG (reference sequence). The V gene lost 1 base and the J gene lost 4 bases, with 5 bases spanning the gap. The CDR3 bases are TGTGCCTGGAGTGGCGGGTACGAGCAGTACTTC. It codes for CAWSGGYEQYF.

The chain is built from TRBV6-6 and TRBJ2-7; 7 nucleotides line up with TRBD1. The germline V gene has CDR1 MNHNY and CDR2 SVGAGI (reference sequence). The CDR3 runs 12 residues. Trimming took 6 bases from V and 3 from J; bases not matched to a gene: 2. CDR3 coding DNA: TGTGCCAGCAGCCGGGACAGCTACGAGCAGTACTTC. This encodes CASSRDSYEQYF.

In DNA form, the CDR3 reads TGTGCCAGCAGCAACCGACTAGTCGGAGATACGCAGTATTTT. This sequence encodes CASSNRLVGDTQYF. This rearrangement joins TRBV7-2 to TRBJ2-3, with TRBD2 as a possible D gene (6 bases). CDR1 is SGHTA, CDR2 FQGNSA, per germline. CDR3 length equals 14 residues. The V end lost 5 bases, the J end lost 5 bases, and 14 bases lay between the germline ends. The whole variable domain, filled in from reference TRBV7-2 and TRBJ2-3, reads GAGVSQSPSNKVTEKGKDVELRCDPISGHTALYWYRQSLGQGLEFLIYFQGNSAPDKSGLPSDRFSAERTGGSVSTLTIQRTQQEDSAVYLCASSNRLVGDTQYFGPGTRLTVL.

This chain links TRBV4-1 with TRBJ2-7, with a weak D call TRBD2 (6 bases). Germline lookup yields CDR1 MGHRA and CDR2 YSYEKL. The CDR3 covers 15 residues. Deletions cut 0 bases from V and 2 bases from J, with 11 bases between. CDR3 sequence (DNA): TGCGCCAGCAGCCAAGAAGGGACGGGAGCCTACGAGCAGTACTTC. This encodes CASSQEGTGAYEQYF.

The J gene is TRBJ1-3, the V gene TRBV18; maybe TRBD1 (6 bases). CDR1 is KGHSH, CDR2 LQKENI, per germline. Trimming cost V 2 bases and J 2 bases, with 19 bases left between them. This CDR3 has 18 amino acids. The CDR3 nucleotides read TGTGCCAGCTCACCAATTCCCGGTCAGGGGTCGACTGGAAACACCATATATTTT. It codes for CASSPIPGQGSTGNTIYF. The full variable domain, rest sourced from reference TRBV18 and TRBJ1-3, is NAGVMQNPRHLVRRRGQEARLRCSPMKGHSHVYWYRQLPEEGLKFMVYLQKENIIDESGMPKERFSAEFPKEGPSILRIQQVVRGDSAAYFCASSPIPGQGSTGNTIYFGEGSWLTVV.

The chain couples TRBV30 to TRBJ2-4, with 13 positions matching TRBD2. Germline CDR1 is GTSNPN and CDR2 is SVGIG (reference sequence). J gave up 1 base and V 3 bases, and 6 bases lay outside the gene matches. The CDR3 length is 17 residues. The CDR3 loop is CAWRLAGGYRAKNIQYF. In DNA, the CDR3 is TGTGCCTGGAGACTAGCGGGAGGGTATAGGGCCAAAAACATTCAGTACTTC.

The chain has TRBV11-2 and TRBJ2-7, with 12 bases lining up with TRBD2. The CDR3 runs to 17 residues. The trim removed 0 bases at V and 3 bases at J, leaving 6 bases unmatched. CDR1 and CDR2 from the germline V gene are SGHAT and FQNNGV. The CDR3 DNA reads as TGTGCCAGCAGCTTAGAGCCGGGACTAGCGGGCGTCTACGAGCAGTACTTC. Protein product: CASSLEPGLAGVYEQYF. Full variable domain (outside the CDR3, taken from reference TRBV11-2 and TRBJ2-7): EAGVAQSPRYKIIEKRQSVAFWCNPISGHATLYWYQQILGQGPKLLIQFQNNGVVDDSQLPKDRFSAERLKGVDSTLKIQPAKLEDSAVYLCASSLEPGLAGVYEQYFGPGTRLTVT.

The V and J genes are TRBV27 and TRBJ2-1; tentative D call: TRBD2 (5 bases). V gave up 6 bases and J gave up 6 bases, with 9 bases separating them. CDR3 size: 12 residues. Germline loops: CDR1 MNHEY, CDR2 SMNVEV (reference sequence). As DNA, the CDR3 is TGTGCCAGCAGATGGAGGAGCAATGAGCAGTTCTTC. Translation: CASRWRSNEQFF.